This section outlines one TCR beta chain sequence together with its context. The data stem from a study of blood T cell repertoires in COVID-19. Study-level information: COVID-19 samples collected from the United States, Italy and Spain covered acute and convalescent phases. PBMCs, B-cell-depleted T cells, or T cells provided the cDNA or gDNA that made up the material.

Per the original methods: By means of reference gene primer amplification, nucleated cell counts were estimated. Only in-frame clones appear in the TCRdb table, and some are missing; sequencing was by immunoSEQ multiplex PCR. V and J calls plus clone size are reproduced from that table; the DNA served to infer D and trimming. Of over 95,000 clones listed, approximately 85% are singletons. The germline CDR1 and CDR2 sequences are SGHDT and YYEEEE. The CDR3 loop spans 13 amino acids. J gave up 2 bases and V 3 bases, and 2 bases lay outside the gene matches. The sequenced sample consisted of peripheral blood. V gene TRBV5-6 combines with J gene TRBJ2-7, with 7 nucleotides matching TRBD1. This sequence originates from a woman aged 55-75 years with COVID-19, enrolled during active disease. The CDR3, as DNA: TGTGCCAGCAGCTACACAGGGGCCTACGAGCAGTACTTC. This gives the protein CASSYTGAYEQYF.